This TCR beta chain came from a study of cytomegalovirus exposure and HLA in healthy donors. Study-wide points: Researchers catalogued roughly 170 TCR beta chains as cytomegalovirus-associated. Sequencing probably produced one cluster of sequence variants that were highly shared. In a later analysis, DRB1 alleles had the most associated TCRs; HLA-C alleles the fewest.

The PCR made use of 60 Vbeta and 13 Jbeta primers. The protocol was immunoSEQ multiplex PCR, while the TCRdb copy is restricted to in-frame clones and leaves out a portion. This specimen shows more than 200,000 clones; the ten leading clones hold about 1%. With V trimmed by 10 bases and J by 0 bases, 6 bases remained unmatched. CDR3 length: 13 residues. Germline V gene data show CDR1 as MNHEY and CDR2 as SMNVEV (reference sequence). A remark on this clone: Its antigen is not identified.

Sequenced material: PBMCs. This chain links TRBV27 with TRBJ2-7, with 7 bases lining up with TRBD1. The receptor's source is a woman younger than 45 in good health and CMV-seropositive. This CDR3 is CATRRQGSYEQYF. Written as DNA, the CDR3 is TGTGCCACCCGGAGACAGGGCTCCTACGAGCAGTACTTC.